The 30 T cell receptor beta chains reported below all come from one sample, sequenced in a study of T cell repertoires in cytomegalovirus infection. TCRdb re-called the reads with MiXCR, one entry per CDR3 protein. The sample shows around 900,000 distinct CDR3 sequences, about 33% of them seen only once. No antigen is known for these receptors. Here the sequenced sample was cultured CD8+ T cells from PBMCs, taken from culture after CMV antigen stimulation. The receptors shown here come from a human donor in good health (CMV status not recorded). Some clones in this sample may be carry-over from other donors' samples.

This sequence joins TRBV6-5 and TRBJ1-2; D gene uncertain. CDR1 is MNHEY, CDR2 SVGAGI, per germline. This CDR3 is 14 amino acids long. V shed 0 bases and J shed 3 bases, with 8 bases lying between them. CDR3 in amino acids: CASSYSIGDYGYTF. In DNA form, the CDR3 reads TGTGCCAGCAGTTACTCGATTGGGGACTATGGCTACACCTTC.

This clonotype was counted only a few times. The DNA for the CDR3 is TGTGCCAGCAAGGACAGGGTCTACAATGAGCAGTTCTTC. Translating it yields CASKDRVYNEQFF. This sequence joins TRBV2 and TRBJ2-1, with 8 positions matching TRBD1. CDR3 length: 13 residues. In germline, CDR1 is SNHLY, CDR2 FYNNEI. V was clipped by 7 bases and J by 3 bases; unmatched bases: 2.

A single count supports this clonotype. For the CDR3, the DNA is TGTGCCAGCAAAGCTGAAGCTTTCTTT. It specifies CASKAEAFF. The chain links TRBV25-1 to TRBJ1-1; D uncertain. The germline V gene has CDR1 MGHDK and CDR2 SYGVNS. Between the trimmed V and J ends, which lost 7 bases and 6 bases, there was a span of 3 bases. This CDR3 comprises 9 residues. Variable domain in full (rest from reference TRBV25-1 and TRBJ1-1): EADIYQTPRYLVIGTGKKITLECSQTMGHDKMYWYQQDPGMELHLIHYSYGVNSTEKGDLSSESTVSRIRTEHFPLTLESARPSHTSQYLCASKAEAFFGQGTRLTVV.

The chain is built from TRBV6-2 or TRBV6-3 and TRBJ1-2, with unresolved D. This CDR3 region has 15 residues. V lost 1 base and J 6 bases, leaving 15 bases between the germline ends. Per germline, CDR1 MNHEY and CDR2 SVGEGT. The CDR3 is CASSYLRRHGDGYTF. CDR3 coding DNA: TGTGCCAGCAGTTACTTGAGGAGACATGGCGATGGCTACACCTTC.

This clonotype was found a few times. The chain links TRBV6-6 to TRBJ2-7; 7 nucleotides agree with TRBD1. Germline V gives CDR1 MNHNY, CDR2 SVGAGI (reference sequence). This CDR3 has 15 amino acids. The V and J ends lost 2 bases and 6 bases, in that order; junction bases with no gene match: 10. Written as DNA, the CDR3 is TGTGCCAGCAGTTACGAGACAGGGCCCAGGTCCGAGCAGTACTTC. Its translation is CASSYETGPRSEQYF.

The sample holds one count of this clonotype. The chain is built from TRBV20-1 and TRBJ2-7; TRBD1 agrees at 7 bases. Germline CDR1 reads DFQATT; CDR2 reads SNEGSKA (reference sequence). The V segment lost 4 bases and the J segment 3 bases; nucleotides outside the gene matches: 9. The CDR3 length is 14 residues. The CDR3 DNA follows: TGCAGTGCTAACCGACAGGGCGGTTTCTACGAGCAGTACGTC. Amino acids: CSANRQGGFYEQYV.

This clonotype has at least ten counts. The chain has TRBV7-6 and TRBJ2-5; no firm D call. V was shortened by 4 bases and J by 0 bases, with 12 bases between the two germline ends. CDR3 length: 15 residues. CDR1 and CDR2 (germline): SGHVS, FNYEAQ. The CDR3 DNA is TGTGCCAGCAGCTCAGGCAATGGGTACCAAGAGACCCAGTACTTC. As protein: CASSSGNGYQETQYF.

At least ten counts were recorded for this clonotype. CDR3: CASSSGTENYGRYF. DNA of the CDR3: TGTGCCAGCAGCTCCGGGACGGAGAATTACGGGAGGTACTTC. The V gene is TRBV7-6, the J gene TRBJ2-5; maybe TRBD2 (6 bases). CDR3 size: 14 residues. Trimming removed 4 bases at V and 13 bases at J, with 22 bases between. The germline gives CDR1 SGHVS, CDR2 FNYEAQ.

This clonotype was observed a handful of times. The J gene is TRBJ2-7, the V gene TRBV11-1; D is possibly TRBD2 (6 bases). V shed 1 base and J shed 3 bases, with 22 bases lying between them. The CDR3 extends over 18 amino acids. In germline, CDR1 is SGHAT, CDR2 FQDESV (reference sequence). The CDR3 loop is CASSLGSSRDFFHYEQYV. The CDR3 bases are TGTGCCAGCAGCTTAGGCTCGTCCCGGGACTTTTTTCACTACGAGCAGTACGTC.

This clonotype showed up many times. V is TRBV7-2 and J is TRBJ2-7; D may be TRBD1 (6 bases). Between the trimmed V and J ends, which lost 1 base and 0 bases, there was a span of 13 bases. From germline, CDR1 is SGHTA and CDR2 FQGNSA. CDR3 length equals 16 residues. DNA for the CDR3: TGTGCCAGCAGCTTAGTGGCGAGGGGGACCTCCTACGAGCAGTACTTC. As protein: CASSLVARGTSYEQYF.

This clonotype was picked up a small number of times. The CDR3, as DNA: TGCAGCGTTGAAGTACTAGCGGGGGGGTTGGATGAGCAGTTCTTC. This codes for CSVEVLAGGLDEQFF. This chain uses TRBV29-1 with TRBJ2-1, with 13 bases that match TRBD2. Trimming at V came to 1 base and at J to 8 bases, leaving 5 bases not matched to a gene. Germline V lookup: CDR1 SQVTM, CDR2 ANQGSEA. The CDR3 runs to 15 residues.

V gene TRBV2 combines with J gene TRBJ1-3; D gene unclear. Germline CDR1 is SNHLY and CDR2 is FYNNEI. V was shortened by 10 bases and J by 3 bases, with 13 bases between the two germline ends. The CDR3 covers 13 residues. CDR3 sequence: CATTVVRGNTIYF. CDR3 DNA sequence: TGTGCCACCACAGTTGTTCGTGGAAACACCATATATTTT.

The chain recombines TRBV25-1 with TRBJ1-1; D call uncertain. Germline CDR1 is MGHDK and CDR2 is SYGVNS. The CDR3 totals 12 residues. The V gene lost 10 bases and the J gene lost 5 bases, with 14 bases spanning the gap. The CDR3 loop reads CATLGARTEAFF. The DNA for the CDR3 is TGTGCCACCTTGGGTGCCCGGACTGAAGCTTTCTTT. The full variable domain, with the rest looked up from reference TRBV25-1 and TRBJ1-1, is EADIYQTPRYLVIGTGKKITLECSQTMGHDKMYWYQQDPGMELHLIHYSYGVNSTEKGDLSSESTVSRIRTEHFPLTLESARPSHTSQYLCATLGARTEAFFGQGTRLTVV.

In DNA, the CDR3 is TGTGCCAGCAGCTTTGATCTAGCGGGGGTCCAAGAGACCCAGTACTTC. Its protein is CASSFDLAGVQETQYF. This chain joins TRBV7-9 and TRBJ2-5, with 10 bases that match TRBD2. V was clipped by 3 bases and J by 1 base; unmatched bases: 5. In germline, CDR1 is SEHNR, CDR2 FQNEAQ (reference sequence). This CDR3 is 16 amino acids long.

The V gene is TRBV7-6, the J gene TRBJ2-7; D is uncertain. CDR3 length: 14 amino acids. Germline V CDR1 and CDR2: SGHVS, FNYEAQ. V lost 5 bases to trimming and J lost 2 bases, with 13 bases between them. CDR3 residues: CASSPPELAYEQYV. The CDR3 nucleotides read TGTGCCAGCAGCCCTCCCGAATTGGCCTACGAGCAGTACGTC.

The chain is built from TRBV27 and TRBJ2-7; D perhaps matches TRBD2 (6 bases). Trimming pared 4 bases from V and 4 bases from J, leaving 17 bases between. Germline CDR1 reads MNHEY; CDR2 reads SMNVEV (reference sequence). The CDR3 runs to 15 residues. The DNA for the CDR3 is TGTGCCAGCAGTTCCGGGGGACTGTCCCCTTACGAGCAGTACGTC. It translates to CASSSGGLSPYEQYV.

The V gene is TRBV12-3 or TRBV12-4, the J gene TRBJ1-2, with a weak D call TRBD1 (5 bases). The germline V and J ends were trimmed by 5 bases and 5 bases, with 21 bases remaining between them. This CDR3 region has 16 residues. The CDR3, as DNA: TGTGCCAGCAGTCCACGGGCGGCAGGGAACCTTTATGGCTACACCTTC. Translated: CASSPRAAGNLYGYTF.

This clonotype turned up a few times. The chain joins TRBV4-2 to TRBJ2-7; D might be TRBD1 (5 bases). Trimming left V 3 bases short and J 1 base short, with 10 bases between. Germline lookup yields CDR1 LGHNA and CDR2 YNFKEQ. CDR3 length: 14 amino acids. The CDR3 DNA sequence: TGTGCCAGCAGCCATTATCAGGGTTCCTACGAGCAGTACTTC. This translates into CASSHYQGSYEQYF.

At least ten counts were recorded for this clonotype. The chain employs TRBV7-9 and TRBJ1-1; unclear D gene. CDR3 length: 11 amino acids. Trimming removed 3 bases at V and 8 bases at J, with 7 bases between. Germline lookup yields CDR1 SEHNR and CDR2 FQNEAQ (reference sequence). CDR3 in amino acids: CASSFSAEAFF. Here the CDR3 DNA reads TGTGCCAGCAGCTTTTCGGCAGAAGCTTTCTTT.

The chain joins TRBV6-5 to TRBJ1-5, with no clear D. With 8 bases removed from V and 0 bases from J, the gap between germline ends came to 11 bases. The CDR3 is 14 amino acids. CDR1 and CDR2 (germline): MNHEY, SVGAGI. The CDR3 sequence: CASRARHSNQPQHF. Written as DNA, the CDR3 is TGTGCCAGCCGGGCCAGGCATAGCAATCAGCCCCAGCATTTT.

This clonotype was seen ten or more times. The rearrangement links TRBV15 to TRBJ2-4; 8 positions agree with TRBD2. CDR1 and CDR2 (germline): LNHNV, YYDKDF (reference sequence). After removal of 0 bases from V and 8 bases from J, the junction contained 6 bases not matched to a gene. The CDR3 is made up of 15 amino acids. The CDR3 DNA follows: TGTGCCACCAGCAGAGATGGGACTAGTGGGGACATTCAGTACTTC. Residues: CATSRDGTSGDIQYF.

The chain has TRBV2 and TRBJ1-2; D is ambiguous. V lost 6 bases, J lost 8 bases, and 13 bases lay in between. From germline, CDR1 is SNHLY and CDR2 FYNNEI. This CDR3 comprises 12 residues. CDR3 residues: CASRRKNGGYTF. The CDR3 DNA follows: TGTGCCAGCAGGAGAAAGAATGGAGGCTACACCTTC.

This clonotype has a handful of counts. Germline is not matched at one junction end, which may reflect a read error. V and J are TRBV2 and TRBJ2-1; no clear D. The CDR3 runs to 11 residues. The germline V gene has CDR1 SNHLY and CDR2 FYNNEI. CDR3 region: CVSSSGNEQFF. In DNA form, the CDR3 reads TGTGTCAGCTCGAGTGGCAATGAGCAGTTCTTC.

This clonotype has a handful of counts. The V and J genes are TRBV11-3 and TRBJ2-1; 7 bases are shared with TRBD2. The CDR3 extends over 13 amino acids. V was pared by 3 bases and J by 7 bases, with 3 bases of the junction left unmatched. Germline V gives CDR1 SGHNT, CDR2 YENEEA. CDR3 DNA sequence: TGTGCCAGCAGCTTTTCCGGGGGGAATGAGCAGTTCTTC. This translates into CASSFSGGNEQFF.

The chain has TRBV12-5 and TRBJ2-1; 11 nucleotides match TRBD2. Germline CDR1 reads LGHNT; CDR2 reads FRNRAP. The J segment lost 5 bases and the V segment lost 1 base, leaving 4 bases of the junction unmatched. CDR3 length equals 16 residues. CDR3: CASGLATGLADNEQFF. The CDR3 bases are TGTGCTAGTGGTTTGGCTACGGGACTAGCGGACAATGAGCAGTTCTTC.

V usage is TRBV20-1 and J usage is TRBJ2-1; D is possibly TRBD2 (6 bases). Germline V CDR1 and CDR2: DFQATT, SNEGSKA (reference sequence). CDR3 length equals 13 residues. Trimming left V 6 bases short and J 2 bases short, with 11 bases between. This CDR3 is CSALAFTYNEQFF. CDR3 DNA sequence: TGCAGTGCCCTAGCGTTTACCTACAATGAGCAGTTCTTC.

The chain joins TRBV9 to TRBJ2-1, with 8 bases that match TRBD2. The germline gives CDR1 SGDLS, CDR2 YYNGEE. There are 13 residues in the CDR3. Losses at the gene ends were 7 bases for V and 6 bases for J; bases not matched to a gene: 6. The CDR3 protein is CASGGGFLNEQFF. The CDR3 DNA is TGTGCCAGCGGCGGGGGGTTCCTCAATGAGCAGTTCTTC. Variable domain in full (rest from reference TRBV9 and TRBJ2-1): DSGVTQTPKHLITATGQRVTLRCSPRSGDLSVYWYQQSLDQGLQFLIQYYNGEERAKGNILERFSAQQFPDLHSELNLSSLELGDSALYFCASGGGFLNEQFFGPGTRLTVL.

CDR3 in amino acids: CASSSHYNEQFF. CDR3 DNA: TGCGCCAGCAGCTCCCATTACAATGAGCAGTTCTTC. The V and J genes are TRBV5-1 and TRBJ2-1, with D uncertain. The CDR3 covers 12 residues. With 3 bases removed from V and 4 bases from J, the gap between germline ends came to 5 bases. The germline V gene has CDR1 SGHRS and CDR2 YFSETQ.

This chain connects TRBV5-6 to TRBJ2-5; 8 bases line up with TRBD1. The V segment lost 4 bases and the J segment 2 bases; nucleotides outside the gene matches: 4. CDR3 size: 14 residues. Germline lookup yields CDR1 SGHDT and CDR2 YYEEEE. The CDR3 loop reads CASSRQGRQETQYF. The DNA for the CDR3 is TGTGCCAGCAGCCGACAGGGGCGACAAGAGACCCAGTACTTC.

The chain has TRBV7-6 and TRBJ1-4; tentative D call: TRBD1 (5 bases). Trimming removed 1 base at V and 2 bases at J, with 17 bases between. Germline loops: CDR1 SGHVS, CDR2 FNYEAQ. The CDR3 runs 18 residues. CDR3 in DNA: TGTGCCAGCAGCTTAGTATTTACCCCGGGACTGACTAATGAAAAACTGTTTTTT. As protein: CASSLVFTPGLTNEKLFF.